The rows below give T cell receptor beta chains drawn from one sample of a study of blood T cells in healthy people across ages. TCRdb passed the 5' RACE reads through MiXCR, listing each CDR3 protein once. This table has 700,000 or so distinct CDR3 sequences, over 40% appearing once. The sample consisted of blood. The receptors were sampled from a man older than 75 in good health. Both conserved end residues are part of each CDR3. Each record gives: J gene, clone size, V gene, CDR3 protein. Size is stated for part of the rows, as once, few or many counts, or as a class when the clone is expanded.

J: .; size: .; V: TRBV2; CDR3: CASSYPGTAYEQYF
J: TRBJ2-3; size: few; V: TRBV9; CDR3: CASSAQLTTDTQYF
J: TRBJ1-2; size: few; V: TRBV27; CDR3: CASSSDSFSYGYTF
J: TRBJ1-1; size: .; V: TRBV4-2; CDR3: CASSLIDRQNIEAFF
J: TRBJ2-1; size: .; V: TRBV20-1; CDR3: CSARAPIAGVLDEQFF
J: TRBJ2-2; size: .; V: TRBV29-1; CDR3: CSAEQGANGELFF
J: TRBJ2-5; size: .; V: TRBV6-5; CDR3: CASSYSRLQETQYF
J: TRBJ2-3; size: .; V: TRBV9; CDR3: CASSDLRTDTQYF
J: TRBJ2-1; size: few; V: TRBV29-1; CDR3: CSVVGSGSANEQFF
J: TRBJ2-7; size: few; V: TRBV6-5; CDR3: CASADRPTYEQYF
J: TRBJ2-7; size: few; V: TRBV12-3/TRBV12-4; CDR3: CASSFMGGYEQYF
J: TRBJ2-1; size: many; V: TRBV29-1; CDR3: CSVSGAGGPVRSEQFF
J: TRBJ2-5; size: few; V: TRBV25-1; CDR3: CASSEGGRFPPETQYF
J: TRBJ2-7; size: .; V: TRBV6-2/TRBV6-3; CDR3: CASSWGVGSYEQYF
J: TRBJ1-2; size: .; V: TRBV2; CDR3: CASSGGTGSGGYTF
J: TRBJ2-2; size: .; V: TRBV29-1; CDR3: CSVVPWAGSTGELFF
J: TRBJ2-1; size: .; V: TRBV20-1; CDR3: CSARSFGTSGRFSSYNEQFF
J: TRBJ2-1; size: .; V: TRBV20-1; CDR3: CSASPSGYNEQFF
J: TRBJ2-1; size: .; V: TRBV3-1; CDR3: CASRPSGGASYNEQFF
J: TRBJ2-1; size: .; V: TRBV9; CDR3: CASSVEGTYNEQFF
J: TRBJ1-2; size: few; V: TRBV7-9; CDR3: CASTDRGWDYGYTF